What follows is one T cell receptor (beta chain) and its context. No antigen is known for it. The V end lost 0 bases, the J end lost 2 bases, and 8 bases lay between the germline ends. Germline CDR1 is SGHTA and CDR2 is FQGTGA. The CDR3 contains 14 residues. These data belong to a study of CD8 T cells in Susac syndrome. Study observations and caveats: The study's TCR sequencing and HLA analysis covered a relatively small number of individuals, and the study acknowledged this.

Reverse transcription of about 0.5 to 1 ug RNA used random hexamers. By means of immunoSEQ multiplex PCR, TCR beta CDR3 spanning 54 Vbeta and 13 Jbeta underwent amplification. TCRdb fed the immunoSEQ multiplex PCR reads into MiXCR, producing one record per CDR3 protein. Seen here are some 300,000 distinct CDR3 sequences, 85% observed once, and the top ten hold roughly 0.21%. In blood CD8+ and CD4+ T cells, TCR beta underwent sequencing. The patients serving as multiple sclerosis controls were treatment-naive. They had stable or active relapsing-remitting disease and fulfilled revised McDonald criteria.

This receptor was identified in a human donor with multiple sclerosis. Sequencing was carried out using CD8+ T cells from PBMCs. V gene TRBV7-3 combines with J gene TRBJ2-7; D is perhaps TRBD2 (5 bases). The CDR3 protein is CASSLTPGTYEQYF. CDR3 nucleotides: TGTGCCAGCAGCTTAACTCCGGGGACCTACGAGCAGTACTTC.